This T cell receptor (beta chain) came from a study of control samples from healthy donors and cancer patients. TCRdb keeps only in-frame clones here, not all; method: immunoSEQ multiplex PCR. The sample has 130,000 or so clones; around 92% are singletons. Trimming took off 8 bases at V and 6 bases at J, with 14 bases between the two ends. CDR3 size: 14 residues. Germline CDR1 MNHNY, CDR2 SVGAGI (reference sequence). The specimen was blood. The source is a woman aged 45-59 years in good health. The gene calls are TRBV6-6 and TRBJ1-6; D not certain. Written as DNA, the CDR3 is TGTGCCAGCCGGCCGGAGGGAGTTAATTCACCCCTCCACTTT. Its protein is CASRPEGVNSPLHF.